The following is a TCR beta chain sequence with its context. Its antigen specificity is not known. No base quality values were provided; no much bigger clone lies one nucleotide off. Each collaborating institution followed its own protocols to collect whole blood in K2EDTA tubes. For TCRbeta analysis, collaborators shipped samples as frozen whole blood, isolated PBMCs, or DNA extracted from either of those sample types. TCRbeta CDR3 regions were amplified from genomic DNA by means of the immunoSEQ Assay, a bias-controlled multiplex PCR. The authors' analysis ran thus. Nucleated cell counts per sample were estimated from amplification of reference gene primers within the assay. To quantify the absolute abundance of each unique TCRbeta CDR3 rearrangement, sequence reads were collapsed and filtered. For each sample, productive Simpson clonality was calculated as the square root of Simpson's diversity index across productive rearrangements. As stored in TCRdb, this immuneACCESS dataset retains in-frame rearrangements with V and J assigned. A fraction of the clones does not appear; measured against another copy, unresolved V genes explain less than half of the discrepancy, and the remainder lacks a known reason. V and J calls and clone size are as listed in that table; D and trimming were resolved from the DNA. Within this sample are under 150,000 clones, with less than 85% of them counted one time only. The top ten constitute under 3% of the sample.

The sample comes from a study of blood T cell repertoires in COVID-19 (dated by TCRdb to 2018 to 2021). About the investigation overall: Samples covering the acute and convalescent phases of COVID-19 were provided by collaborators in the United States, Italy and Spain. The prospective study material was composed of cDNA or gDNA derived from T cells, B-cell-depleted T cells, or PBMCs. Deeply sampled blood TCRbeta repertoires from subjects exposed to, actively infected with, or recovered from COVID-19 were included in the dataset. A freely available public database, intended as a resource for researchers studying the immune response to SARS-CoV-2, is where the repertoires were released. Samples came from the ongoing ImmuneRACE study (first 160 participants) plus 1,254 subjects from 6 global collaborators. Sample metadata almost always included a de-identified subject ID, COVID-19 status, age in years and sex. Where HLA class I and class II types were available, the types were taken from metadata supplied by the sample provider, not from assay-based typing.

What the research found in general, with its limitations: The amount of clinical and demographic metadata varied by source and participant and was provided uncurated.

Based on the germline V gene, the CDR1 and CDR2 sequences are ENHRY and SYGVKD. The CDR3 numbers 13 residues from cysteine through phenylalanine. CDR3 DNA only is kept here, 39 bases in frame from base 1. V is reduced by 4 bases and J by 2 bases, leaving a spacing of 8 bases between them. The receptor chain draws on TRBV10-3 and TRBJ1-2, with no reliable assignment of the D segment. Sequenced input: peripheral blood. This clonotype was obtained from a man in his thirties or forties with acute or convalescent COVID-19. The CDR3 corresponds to CAISGRENYGYTF. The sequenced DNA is TGTGCCATCAGTGGGCGGGAGAACTATGGCTACACCTTC.